The source of this TCR beta chain is a study of cytomegalovirus exposure and HLA in healthy donors. Germline assignment: CDR1 SGHKS and CDR2 YYEKEE (reference sequence). The CDR3 contains 15 residues. Trimming took 2 bases from V and 7 from J; bases not matched to a gene: 7. Healthy bone marrow donors made up the donor group. 60 Vbeta and 13 Jbeta primers were used in PCR. Assay used: immunoSEQ multiplex PCR; TCRdb lists only in-frame clones, some missing. The sample holds some 98,000 clones, over 80% seen once. The TCR was taken from a female donor in good health and CMV-seropositive. The V call is TRBV5-5, the J call TRBJ1-5, with TRBD1 matching over 9 bases. Sequencing was carried out using PBMCs. CDR3: CASSFTGGEFQPQHF. CDR3 sequence (DNA): TGTGCCAGCAGCTTCACAGGGGGCGAGTTCCAGCCCCAGCATTTT. Variable domain in full (rest from reference TRBV5-5 and TRBJ1-5): DAGVTQSPTHLIKTRGQQVTLRCSPISGHKSVSWYQQVLGQGPQFIFQYYEKEERGRGNFPDRFSARQFPNYSSELNVNALLLGDSALYLCASSFTGGEFQPQHFGDGTRLSIL.